This T cell receptor (beta chain) was obtained from a study of T cells after yellow fever vaccination. In this sample, this clonotype turned up many times. The junction and the germline gene differ at one end; a read error may be behind it. Using its own MiXCR run on the 5' RACE reads, TCRdb lists one record per CDR3 protein. The data contain approximately 140,000 distinct CDR3 sequences, roughly 8% of them seen just once; the ten biggest clones take up roughly 0.73%. This receptor was obtained from a man younger than 45 who received the YFV17D yellow fever vaccine. The starting material was CD4+ T cells sorted from PBMCs, obtained 5 days after the yellow fever booster vaccination.

CDR3 nucleotide sequence: TGTGCCAGCAGTCTAGCGGTAGCGGATACGCAGTATTTT. Protein product: CASSLAVADTQYF. The chain carries TRBV12-3 or TRBV12-4 and TRBJ2-3; 7 bases fit TRBD2. This CDR3 has 13 residues.